This record looks at one TCR beta chain sequence and its context. The antigen is unknown. This specimen belongs to a study of T cells in Graves' hyperthyroidism and ophthalmopathy. Across the whole study: Sampling of peripheral blood happened at initial diagnosis, prior to any treatment.

TCR beta CDR3 regions were amplified from RNA transcripts. The TCR CDR3 was amplified in a first-round RT-PCR using the HTBI primer set. From the multiplex PCR reads, TCRdb called clonotypes with MiXCR, one entry per CDR3 protein. The sample gives hundreds of thousands of distinct CDR3 sequences, roughly 40% of which show up once; 7.5% to 9.5% is in the top ten. Study observations and caveats: Before onset, ophthalmopathy was predicted by the model a median roughly 6.8 months earlier.

It was considered stable Graves' hyperthyroidism when ophthalmopathy did not progress within 18 months. The patients, who ranged from 18 to 65 in age, presented with newly diagnosed hyperthyroidism lasting under 2 months. The CDR3 totals 11 residues. The V gene lost 11 bases and the J gene lost 7 bases, with 12 bases spanning the gap. Germline V gene sequence: CDR1 LNHNV, CDR2 YYDKDF (reference sequence). The receptor was isolated from a man aged 18-30 years with Graves' hyperthyroidism. The chain employs TRBV15 and TRBJ1-3, with D possibly being TRBD1 (5 bases). The sequenced sample was blood. CDR3 protein: CAARAGNTIYF. The CDR3 DNA sequence: TGTGCCGCTCGGGCAGGGAACACCATATATTTT. The whole variable domain, filled in from reference TRBV15 and TRBJ1-3, reads DAMVIQNPRYQVTQFGKPVTLSCSQTLNHNVMYWYQQKSSQAPKLLFHYYDKDFNNEADTPDNFQSRRPNTSFCFLDIRSPGLGDTAMYLCAARAGNTIYFGEGSWLTVV.